The entry that follows covers one T cell receptor (beta chain) sequence. The CDR3 loop spans 18 amino acids. This entry comes from a study of blood T cell repertoires in COVID-19. Clones were sequenced by immunoSEQ multiplex PCR, and TCRdb holds only the in-frame ones, with some missing. The sample has about 220,000 clones; 88% are singletons. The V and J genes are TRBV21-1 and TRBJ2-1; the table's D call of TRBD2 was not tested on the DNA. TRBV21-1 is termed a pseudogene. This TCR derives from a woman aged 25 to 45 who had recovered from COVID-19. Sequences were obtained from PBMCs or T cells enriched from blood (not recorded which). The CDR3 loop reads CASSKLSLRLAPYNEQFF. The CDR3 DNA follows: TGTGCCAGCAGCAAACTCTCATTAAGACTAGCGCCTTACAATGAGCAGTTCTTC.